These T cell receptor beta chains were read from a single sample in a study of CD8 T cells in Susac syndrome. TCRdb called the immunoSEQ multiplex PCR reads again in MiXCR, with one record for every CDR3 protein. The repertoire includes 190,000 or so distinct CDR3 sequences, around 95% of them detected once, and approximately 0.081% sits in the top ten. The sample taken for sequencing was CD4+ T cells from PBMCs. Receptor source: a human donor with multiple sclerosis. Both conserved end residues are trimmed from each CDR3. A D gene is named only where the DNA matches it firmly.

d_call: NA; v_call: TRBV3-1; j_call: TRBJ1-1; cdr3_aa: ASSPGQEAF
d_call: NA; v_call: TRBV11-1; j_call: TRBJ2-2; cdr3_aa: ASSLDGADTGELF
d_call: NA; v_call: TRBV18; j_call: TRBJ2-6; cdr3_aa: ASSPRSSGANVLT
d_call: TRBD1; v_call: TRBV27; j_call: TRBJ1-5; cdr3_aa: ASSLKQGVSNQPQH
d_call: TRBD2; v_call: TRBV29-1; j_call: TRBJ2-1; cdr3_aa: SVPSGGADNEQF
d_call: NA; v_call: TRBV13; j_call: TRBJ2-4; cdr3_aa: ASSPPGDKNIQY
d_call: NA; v_call: TRBV2; j_call: TRBJ2-7; cdr3_aa: ASSPQREQY
d_call: NA; v_call: TRBV4-1; j_call: TRBJ2-3; cdr3_aa: ASSHGSGPSNTQY
d_call: TRBD2; v_call: TRBV20-1; j_call: TRBJ2-3; cdr3_aa: SARVSSGEGQY
d_call: NA; v_call: TRBV6-6; j_call: TRBJ1-6; cdr3_aa: ASSLPVGRDSPLH
d_call: NA; v_call: TRBV29-1; j_call: TRBJ2-5; cdr3_aa: SVDPFAGGEETQY
d_call: NA; v_call: TRBV20-1; j_call: TRBJ2-5; cdr3_aa: SAIGTLRETQY
d_call: TRBD1; v_call: TRBV20-1; j_call: TRBJ2-7; cdr3_aa: SAGDRPYEQY
d_call: TRBD2; v_call: TRBV11-2; j_call: TRBJ2-7; cdr3_aa: ASSLPPGGEQY
d_call: TRBD2; v_call: TRBV20-1; j_call: TRBJ2-1; cdr3_aa: SARDRRLGLANEQF
d_call: TRBD1; v_call: TRBV29-1; j_call: TRBJ2-5; cdr3_aa: SVGQGLSPQETQY
d_call: NA; v_call: TRBV30; j_call: TRBJ1-1; cdr3_aa: AWGEAGRAPSTEAF
d_call: NA; v_call: TRBV29-1; j_call: TRBJ2-1; cdr3_aa: SLGYHGEQF
d_call: TRBD1; v_call: TRBV20-1; j_call: TRBJ1-2; cdr3_aa: SAVTGGAFHYGYT
d_call: TRBD1; v_call: TRBV29-1; j_call: TRBJ1-5; cdr3_aa: SVSGQGVGQPQH
d_call: TRBD2; v_call: TRBV5-4; j_call: TRBJ2-5; cdr3_aa: ASSLGPRGGQETQY
d_call: TRBD2; v_call: TRBV20-1; j_call: TRBJ2-1; cdr3_aa: SVLPPGTRQF
d_call: NA; v_call: TRBV21-1; j_call: TRBJ2-3; cdr3_aa: ARETKHSTDTQY
d_call: NA; v_call: TRBV7-9; j_call: TRBJ1-6; cdr3_aa: ASSLGNRVDSPLH
d_call: NA; v_call: TRBV10-3; j_call: TRBJ2-7; cdr3_aa: AISESSPDEQY
d_call: TRBD1; v_call: TRBV7-3; j_call: TRBJ1-6; cdr3_aa: ASSLHTGASPLH
d_call: NA; v_call: TRBV29-1; j_call: TRBJ1-5; cdr3_aa: SVSDLDQPQH
d_call: NA; v_call: TRBV4-1; j_call: TRBJ2-1; cdr3_aa: ASSQDEDYNEQF
d_call: NA; v_call: TRBV11-2; j_call: TRBJ2-7; cdr3_aa: ASSLSPQTYEQY
d_call: NA; v_call: TRBV20-1; j_call: TRBJ2-3; cdr3_aa: SASPPGRATDTQY